This T cell receptor (beta chain) emerged from a study of Graves' ophthalmopathy and Graves' hyperthyroidism. This clonotype was found many times. The V segment lost 6 bases and the J segment 7 bases; nucleotides outside the gene matches: 9. The CDR3 runs to 14 residues. Germline lookup yields CDR1 MNHEY and CDR2 SVGAGI. Additional autoimmune diseases, uncontrolled infections, pregnancy or lactation disqualified patients. The sequenced template was RNA, covering the TCR beta CDR3 region. HTBI primers were employed in first-round RT-PCR, then a second-round multiplex PCR followed. TCRdb analysed the multiplex PCR reads with MiXCR anew, one entry per CDR3 protein. The sample includes 220,000 or so distinct CDR3 sequences, around a fifth of them seen just once.

The source of this sequence is a woman between 45 and 65 years old with Graves' ophthalmopathy. The genes are TRBV6-5 and TRBJ1-2; 9 bases line up with TRBD1. The specimen sequenced was peripheral blood. For the CDR3, the DNA is TGTGCCAGCAGCGGGACCGGGACAGGGTTTGGCTACACCTTC. It is translated as CASSGTGTGFGYTF.